A selection of T cell receptor beta chains follows, all from one sample in a study of blood T cell repertoires in COVID-19. The protocol was immunoSEQ multiplex PCR, while the TCRdb copy is restricted to in-frame clones and leaves out a portion. The sample comprises approximately 150,000 clones, around four fifths of which are singletons, and 6.5% to 9.5% rests with the top ten. Source material: peripheral blood. The receptors originated from a woman aged 80 or over with COVID-19, enrolled during active disease. CDR3s include the opening cysteine and the closing phenylalanine or tryptophan. The D gene is left open where the match is weak.

D: -
J: TRBJ1-5
V: TRBV5-6
DNA: TGTGCCAGCAGCTTGGCCCGTAAGCTGGGCAATCAGCCCCAGCATTTT
CDR3: CASSLARKLGNQPQHF

D: TRBD1
J: TRBJ1-2
V: TRBV5-3
DNA: TGTGCCAGAAGCTTGGGCCCGAAGGGGGCGGGCGATGGCTACACCTTC
CDR3: CARSLGPKGAGDGYTF

D: TRBD2
J: TRBJ2-3
V: TRBV5-4
DNA: TGTGCCAGCAGCTTGGCCGGTGGGGAGGGGAGTGGTACGCAGTATTTT
CDR3: CASSLAGGEGSGTQYF

D: -
J: TRBJ2-2
V: TRBV27
DNA: TGTGCCAGCAGTCCTCCTTGGGCCCGGAACACCGGGGAGCTGTTTTTT
CDR3: CASSPPWARNTGELFF

D: -
J: TRBJ1-1
V: TRBV11-3
DNA: TGTGCCAGCAGCTTAAAGGGGGGGGAAACTGAAGCTTTCTTT
CDR3: CASSLKGGETEAFF

D: TRBD1
J: TRBJ1-3
V: TRBV5-4
DNA: TGTGCCAGCAGTTGGGACAGGGGGACGGACACCATATATTTT
CDR3: CASSWDRGTDTIYF

D: -
J: TRBJ2-7
V: TRBV5-1
DNA: TGCGCCAGCAGCCCGATGTTGGGGAGCGAGTGGGAGCAGTACTTC
CDR3: CASSPMLGSEWEQYF

D: -
J: TRBJ1-6
V: TRBV18
DNA: TGTGCCAGCTCACCGATTCCTACCTCACAGGGTTGGAATCGATCACCCCTCCACTTT
CDR3: CASSPIPTSQGWNRSPLHF

D: TRBD1
J: TRBJ1-1
V: TRBV5-1
DNA: TGCGCCAGCAGCTTGGCCAGGGGGCAAATGAACACTGAAGCTTTCTTT
CDR3: CASSLARGQMNTEAFF

D: TRBD1
J: TRBJ1-5
V: TRBV6-6
DNA: TGTGCCAGCAGTACCGACAGGGCCTTCAATCAGCCCCAGCATTTT
CDR3: CASSTDRAFNQPQHF

D: TRBD1
J: TRBJ1-6
V: TRBV9
DNA: TGTGCCAGCAGCGAAGGGGGCTGGGGGCCCCTCCACTTT
CDR3: CASSEGGWGPLHF

D: -
J: TRBJ2-1
V: TRBV5-4
DNA: TGTGCCAGCAGCCTGGGAACGGCAGGTGCTTACAATGAGCAGTTCTTC
CDR3: CASSLGTAGAYNEQFF